This T cell receptor (beta chain) was sequenced in a study of lymphopenia after photon versus proton radiotherapy. General study results and limits: Under photons, naive T cells and diversity fell while effector/memory populations rose.

The germline V gene encodes CDR1 SGHDN and CDR2 FVKESK. The CDR3 has 16 amino acids. Trimming shortened V by 1 base and J by 1 base, and 11 bases separated the two germline ends. Profiled with immunoSEQ multiplex PCR; TCRdb holds only in-frame clones, not every one. The table lists some 55,000 clones, approximately 86% of them singletons. Details on this clone: Antigen specificity is unknown.

Sequenced here: peripheral blood, sampled from a patient treated with photon-based radiotherapy. The sequence was obtained from a man aged 35-49 years with gastric cancer. The chain is built from TRBV14 and TRBJ2-4, with a weak D call TRBD2 (5 bases). For the CDR3, the DNA is TGTGCCAGCAGCCAAGGGACTTTTTTGGCCAAAAACATTCAGTACTTC. Encoded protein: CASSQGTFLAKNIQYF.